Reported below is one TCR beta chain. The data belong to a study of blood T cell repertoires in COVID-19. At the level of the study: PBMCs, B-cell-depleted T cells, or T cells provided the cDNA or gDNA that made up the material.

Original handling: Reference gene primers were amplified, and this amplification served to estimate nucleated cell counts. Sequencing was performed with immunoSEQ multiplex PCR; in TCRdb, only in-frame clones are kept and a portion is missing. The DNA gave D and trimming, while V, J and clone size come from that table. This table has 110,000 to 150,000 clones, 75% to 85% appearing once. The CDR3 is made up of 12 amino acids. The trim removed 5 bases at V and 9 bases at J, leaving 6 bases unmatched. From germline, CDR1 is SGHAT and CDR2 FQNNGV. Sequencing was carried out using peripheral blood. The TCR was taken from a woman aged 45-65 years with acute or convalescent COVID-19. The chain joins TRBV11-2 to TRBJ1-1; 7 bases line up with TRBD1. CDR3 nucleotide sequence: TGTGCCAGCAGCATCGACAGGGTGCAAGCTTTCTTT. It specifies CASSIDRVQAFF. Full variable domain (remainder filled in from reference TRBV11-2 and TRBJ1-1): EAGVAQSPRYKIIEKRQSVAFWCNPISGHATLYWYQQILGQGPKLLIQFQNNGVVDDSQLPKDRFSAERLKGVDSTLKIQPAKLEDSAVYLCASSIDRVQAFFGQGTRLTVV.